Below are 13 T cell receptor beta chains sequenced from a single sample in a study of T cells after yellow fever vaccination. TCRdb reanalysed the 5' RACE reads using MiXCR and keeps one entry per CDR3 protein. The data hold under 400,000 distinct CDR3 sequences, with around 10% observed a single time. The sequencing here drew on PBMCs, taken on the day of the first yellow fever vaccination. The receptors shown here come from a man between 18 and 29 years old who received the YFV17D yellow fever vaccine.

The chain joins TRBV7-2 to TRBJ2-2, with D perhaps assigned TRBD1 or TRBD2 (5 bases each). This CDR3 contains 15 residues. In germline, CDR1 is SGHTA, CDR2 FQGNSA. Trimming cost V 4 bases and J 3 bases, with 12 bases left between them. The CDR3 sequence is CASSSPKGHTGELFF. DNA of the CDR3: TGTGCCAGCAGCTCCCCGAAGGGACACACCGGGGAGCTGTTTTTT.

In this sample, this clonotype turned up a few times. The genes are TRBV5-1 and TRBJ2-3; the match to TRBD1 covers 10 bases. The CDR3 contains 14 residues. V was clipped by 4 bases and J by 6 bases; unmatched bases: 5. Germline V gene lookup returns CDR1 SGHRS and CDR2 YFSETQ. CDR3 in DNA: TGCGCCAGCAGCATTGGACAGGGGGTTGATACGCAGTATTTT. This sequence encodes CASSIGQGVDTQYF.

This clonotype showed up just a few times. V gene TRBV29-1 combines with J gene TRBJ2-3; D is perhaps TRBD2 (5 bases). Germline CDR1 reads SQVTM; CDR2 reads ANQGSEA. Between the trimmed V and J ends, which lost 6 bases and 2 bases, there was a span of 24 bases. This CDR3 is 17 amino acids long. The CDR3 DNA reads as TGCAGCGTCGCGGGTTCTGAACCCGGGGTTAACACAGATACGCAGTATTTT. Encoded protein: CSVAGSEPGVNTDTQYF.

The CDR3 sequence: CGQITDTQYF. The CDR3 DNA is TGTGGACAGATCACAGATACGCAGTATTTT. The rearrangement links TRBV12-5 to TRBJ2-3, with TRBD1 as a possible D gene (5 bases). The CDR3 consists of 10 residues. Per germline, CDR1 LGHNT and CDR2 FRNRAP. Full variable domain (remainder filled in from reference TRBV12-5 and TRBJ2-3): DARVTQTPRHKVTEMGQEVTMRCQPILGHNTVFWYRQTMMQGLELLAYFRNRAPLDDSGMPKDRFSAEMPDATLATLKIQPSEPRDSAVYFCGQITDTQYFGPGTRLTVL.

V gene TRBV27 combines with J gene TRBJ2-3; TRBD1 is a possible D gene (6 bases). Germline V gene lookup returns CDR1 MNHEY and CDR2 SMNVEV (reference sequence). The CDR3 runs 15 residues. The V and J ends lost 3 bases and 4 bases respectively, with 14 bases between them. DNA of the CDR3: TGTGCCAGCAGTTTCCTTTGGACAGATCCAGATACGCAGTATTTT. This encodes CASSFLWTDPDTQYF.

This clonotype was seen only a few times. As DNA, the CDR3 is TGTGCCAGCAGCTTGTCAGGACAGGGGATCTTTAATGAAAAACTGTTTTTT. It yields the protein CASSLSGQGIFNEKLFF. This chain connects TRBV5-8 to TRBJ1-4; 9 nucleotides agree with TRBD1. V gave up 1 base and J gave up 4 bases; unmatched junction bases: 8. The CDR3 has 17 amino acids. Germline CDR1 and CDR2: SGHTS and YDEGEE.

The sample holds a few counts of this clonotype. The chain carries TRBV24-1 and TRBJ1-5; D gene unclear. V lost 9 bases and J lost 3, with 11 bases in between. Germline V lookup: CDR1 KGHDR, CDR2 SFDVKD. The length of the CDR3 is 13 residues. The chain's CDR3 is CATASGPNQPQHF. The CDR3 coding sequence is TGTGCCACCGCCAGCGGCCCCAATCAGCCCCAGCATTTT.

This clonotype was detected a few times. CDR3 in amino acids: CASRSLGQDTYEQYV. As DNA, the CDR3 is TGTGCCAGCAGGTCGCTCGGACAGGATACATACGAGCAGTACGTC. The J gene is TRBJ2-7, the V gene TRBV28, with 7 bases identical to TRBD1. Trimming removed 6 bases from V and 4 bases from J; junction bases left unmatched: 12. The CDR3 contains 15 residues. In germline, CDR1 is MDHEN, CDR2 SYDVKM.

This clonotype was seen many times. The chain combines TRBV12-3 or TRBV12-4 with TRBJ2-2; D uncertain. This CDR3 is 13 amino acids long. Deletions cut 3 bases from V and 7 bases from J, with 9 bases between. The chain's CDR3 is CASSFQENGELFF. The CDR3 DNA sequence: TGTGCCAGCAGTTTTCAGGAGAACGGGGAGCTGTTTTTT.

The V call is TRBV6-1, the J call TRBJ2-2, with 7 bases aligning to TRBD1. Germline V gene data show CDR1 as MNHNS and CDR2 as SASEGT. V trimming: 6 bases; J trimming: 7 bases; junction bases outside the gene matches: 11. The CDR3 consists of 15 residues. CDR3 DNA sequence: TGTGCCAGCAGCGGACCCCCACAGGGGAACGGGGAGCTGTTTTTT. Its translation is CASSGPPQGNGELFF.

The chain uses TRBV6-5 and TRBJ1-1; D is perhaps TRBD1 (6 bases). CDR1 is MNHEY, CDR2 SVGAGI, per germline. The length of the CDR3 is 15 residues. V was trimmed by 7 bases and J by 3 bases, leaving 18 bases between them. CDR3: CASNHGGASDTEAFF. DNA for the CDR3: TGTGCCAGCAATCACGGGGGGGCCTCGGACACTGAAGCTTTCTTT.

The table lists this clonotype with a few counts. The chain employs TRBV9 and TRBJ2-1; D is tentatively TRBD1 or TRBD2 (5 bases each). V was pared by 4 bases and J by 11 bases, with 19 bases between. The germline CDR1 and CDR2 sequences are SGDLS and YYNGEE. The CDR3 has 14 residues. CDR3 protein: CASSPPGTYLKQFF. As DNA, the CDR3 is TGTGCCAGCAGCCCCCCCGGGACGTATTTGAAGCAGTTCTTC.

The chain carries TRBV4-1 and TRBJ2-2, with D perhaps TRBD1 (6 bases). The germline V and J ends were trimmed by 1 base and 3 bases, with 9 bases remaining between them. The CDR3 is 15 residues long. Germline CDR1 and CDR2: MGHRA and YSYEKL. The CDR3 loop is CASSQVWTDTGELFF. CDR3 nucleotides: TGCGCCAGCAGCCAAGTTTGGACAGACACCGGGGAGCTGTTTTTT.